This TCR beta chain was recorded in a study of blood T cell repertoires in COVID-19. Produced via immunoSEQ multiplex PCR; TCRdb's table is partial and in-frame only. This table holds some 170,000 clones, around four fifths found once. From germline, CDR1 is LNHDA and CDR2 SQIVND (reference sequence). The CDR3 loop spans 12 amino acids. Germline trimming cut 9 bases from V and 4 bases from J; bases unmatched to any gene: 5. The clonotype originates from a man aged 65 to 85 with acute or convalescent COVID-19. Sequences were obtained from peripheral blood. The chain has TRBV19 and TRBJ2-7, with 8 bases that match TRBD1. The CDR3 sequence: CASQGAFYEQYF. DNA for the CDR3: TGTGCCAGCCAGGGGGCTTTTTACGAGCAGTACTTC.